This TCR beta chain derives from a study of T-cell reconstitution after alpha-beta-depleted transplantation in children. Study-wide results and limits: Surviving recipient T cells and intrathymic progenitors accounted for some patients' high TCRbeta diversity at day 60. As was reported, about two months after transplant, alpha-beta T cells came from several hundred expanded graft clones.

The J segment lost 6 bases and the V segment lost 2 bases, leaving 7 bases of the junction unmatched. The germline gives CDR1 DFQATT, CDR2 SNEGSKA (reference sequence). This CDR3 contains 13 residues. Unique molecular identifiers were used to barcode this TCRbeta library. TCRdb processed the PCR reads anew with MiXCR; each CDR3 protein has one entry. The sample lists approximately 230,000 distinct CDR3 sequences, under 30% occurring once. About this clonotype: Antigen specificity is unknown.

The specimen was PBMCs, mostly from graft donor cells, collected 360 days after TCRalphabeta/CD19-depleted stem cell transplant. The TCR comes from a female patient between 2 and 15 years old who had a stem cell transplant for congenital amegakaryocytic thrombocytopenia, so the T cells may come from the graft donor. The chain joins TRBV20-1 to TRBJ2-7; TRBD2 agrees at 7 bases. DNA of the CDR3: TGCAGTGCTAGATTGGCGGGAGTCCCCGAGCAGTACTTC. Its protein product is CSARLAGVPEQYF.